Included here is one TCR beta chain sequence, with context. Other DNA sequences in this specimen translate into the identical CDR3. The sample originates from a study of blood T cell repertoires in COVID-19. Across the whole study: Acute-phase and convalescent COVID-19 samples originated in the United States, Italy and Spain. T cells, B-cell-depleted T cells, or PBMCs provided the cDNA or gDNA that served as material.

Methods used by the authors: Reference gene primer amplification gave estimated nucleated cell counts. TCRdb's copy holds only in-frame clones and misses some; the assay was immunoSEQ multiplex PCR. Clonal size and the V and J genes are those of that table, whereas D and trimming came from the DNA. The sample contains more than 95,000 clones, around 83% of which appear only once. The CDR3 extends over 13 amino acids. Germline values: CDR1 LNHDA, CDR2 SQIVND (reference sequence). J was trimmed by 7 bases and V by 5 bases; bases with no gene match: 5. The chain combines TRBV19 with TRBJ1-5; 7 bases align to TRBD1. The sequenced sample consisted of peripheral blood. This receptor was identified in an elderly woman with acute or convalescent COVID-19. CDR3 protein: CASSDRVGQPQHF. CDR3 sequence (DNA): TGTGCCAGTAGTGACAGGGTAGGCCAGCCCCAGCATTTT. Full variable domain (remainder filled in from reference TRBV19 and TRBJ1-5): DGGITQSPKYLFRKEGQNVTLSCEQNLNHDAMYWYRQDPGQGLRLIYYSQIVNDFQKGDIAEGYSVSREKKESFPLTVTSAQKNPTAFYLCASSDRVGQPQHFGDGTRLSIL.